What follows are 28 T cell receptor beta chains derived from one specimen sequenced in a study of shared clonotypes between healthy human individuals (TCRdb year 2020). The library was made by the immunoSEQ multiplex PCR assay. Entries here come from immuneACCESS through TCRdb and include only in-frame sequences with V and J called. Some clones fail to appear in such tables; in the studies checked, an unresolved V gene covers under half of the shortfall, and the cause of the remainder is unknown. For this sample there are around 2.5 million clones; 80% to 95% appear just once. The top ten constitute 0.36% of the sample. Sample: naive CD4+ T cells from PBMCs. The cell subset or site label of this sample denotes: CD45RA+ positively selected. Receptors were obtained from a man between 18 and 29 years old in good health. Some clones in this sample may be carry-over from other donors' samples.

This clone has a single count. V and J are TRBV7-6 and TRBJ2-1, with TRBD1 matching over 7 bases. The length of the CDR3 is 13 residues. CDR1 and CDR2 from the germline V gene are SGHVS and FNYEAQ. J lost 9 bases, V lost 6 bases, and 8 bases had no gene match. The CDR3 DNA follows: TGTGCCAGCAGAGTAACAGGGGACGGTGAGCAGTTCTTC. Protein product: CASRVTGDGEQFF.

This chain connects TRBV7-6 to TRBJ2-5; perhaps TRBD1 as D (6 bases). The V and J ends lost 1 base and 5 bases respectively, with 8 bases between them. The CDR3 length is 13 residues. The germline CDR1 and CDR2 sequences are SGHVS and FNYEAQ. The CDR3 nucleotides read TGTGCCAGCAGCTTAGATACAGGGGAGACCCAGTACTTC. As protein: CASSLDTGETQYF. The whole variable domain, remainder taken from reference TRBV7-6 and TRBJ2-5, is GAGVSQSPRYKVTKRGQDVALRCDPISGHVSLYWYRQALGQGPEFLTYFNYEAQQDKSGLPNDRFSAERPEGSISTLTIQRTEQRDSAMYRCASSLDTGETQYFGPGTRLLVL.

This chain uses TRBV14 with TRBJ1-2; TRBD1 matches 7 bases. The CDR3 is 15 amino acids. CDR1 and CDR2 (germline): SGHDN, FVKESK. The V gene end was trimmed by 1 base and the J gene end by 8 bases; junction bases not matched to a gene: 10. The CDR3: CASSQGLQGVWGYTF. The DNA for the CDR3 is TGTGCCAGCAGCCAAGGATTGCAGGGGGTCTGGGGCTACACCTTC.

V usage is TRBV10-3 and J usage is TRBJ2-3, with 8 bases lining up with TRBD2. This CDR3 has 14 amino acids. From germline, CDR1 is ENHRY and CDR2 SYGVKD. V trimming: 10 bases; J trimming: 1 base; junction bases outside the gene matches: 7. DNA of the CDR3: TGTGCCACCCAAGCGGGAGCTGGCACAGATACGCAGTATTTT. It is translated as CATQAGAGTDTQYF.

The rearrangement uses TRBV10-3 and TRBJ1-1; TRBD1 is a possible D gene (5 bases). Germline-derived CDR1 and CDR2 are ENHRY and SYGVKD. The CDR3 spans 13 residues. V lost 8 bases, J lost 1 base, and 11 bases lay in between. This CDR3 reads CAIRLGENTEAFF. The CDR3 DNA reads TGTGCCATCCGCCTGGGGGAGAACACTGAAGCTTTCTTT.

This clone is a singleton in its sample. The chain has TRBV7-2 and TRBJ2-7; D is undetermined. CDR3 length: 12 residues. Trimming cost V 1 base and J 6 bases, with 7 bases left between them. Germline-derived CDR1 and CDR2 are SGHTA and FQGNSA. Written as DNA, the CDR3 is TGTGCCAGCAGCTTAGAAGGGCGCGAGCAGTACTTC. Residues: CASSLEGREQYF.

As regards this clone: Other DNA sequences in the sample encode the same CDR3. This chain uses TRBV7-9 with TRBJ2-7, with unresolved D. There are 11 residues in the CDR3. Germline loops: CDR1 SEHNR, CDR2 FQNEAQ (reference sequence). Trimming pared 0 bases from V and 6 bases from J, leaving 3 bases between. The CDR3 sequence: CASSLAREQYF. The CDR3 DNA reads as TGTGCCAGCAGCTTAGCTCGCGAGCAGTACTTC. Supplemented by reference TRBV7-9 and TRBJ2-7, the full variable domain reads DTGVSQNPRHKITKRGQNVTFRCDPISEHNRLYWYRQTLGQGPEFLTYFQNEAQLEKSRLLSDRFSAERPKGSFSTLEIQRTEQGDSAMYLCASSLAREQYFGPGTRLTVT.

A remark on this clone: Distinct nucleotide sequences in the sample also encode this CDR3. The gene calls are TRBV19 and TRBJ1-5; possible D gene TRBD1, 5 bases. This CDR3 region has 14 residues. V shed 3 bases and J shed 4 bases, with 10 bases lying between them. Germline lookup yields CDR1 LNHDA and CDR2 SQIVND (reference sequence). The DNA of the CDR3 is TGTGCCAGTAGTATGGGACGTACTAATCAGCCCCAGCATTTT. It encodes CASSMGRTNQPQHF.

The chain is built from TRBV21-1 and TRBJ2-3. TRBV21-1 is a documented pseudogene. This CDR3 has 18 amino acids. The CDR3 region has the DNA TGTGCCAGCAGCAAAAGGGTGGTCCGGGGGCCTAGCACAGATACGCAGTATTTT. Translating gives CASSKRVVRGPSTDTQYF.

The genes are TRBV19 and TRBJ1-3, with D hard to call. V shed 5 bases and J shed 6 bases, with 14 bases lying between them. Germline V gene sequence: CDR1 LNHDA, CDR2 SQIVND (reference sequence). The CDR3 has 14 amino acids. The CDR3 sequence is CASSPDPGENTIYF. The CDR3 DNA is TGTGCCAGTAGTCCAGACCCTGGCGAAAACACCATATATTTT.

The chain carries TRBV25-1 and TRBJ2-3; 10 nucleotides align to TRBD2. Per germline, CDR1 MGHDK and CDR2 SYGVNS. J lost 2 bases, V lost 5 bases, and 4 bases had no gene match. The CDR3 is made up of 15 amino acids. DNA of the CDR3: TGTGCCAGCAGTCTACTAGCGGGAATCACAGATACGCAGTATTTT. This sequence encodes CASSLLAGITDTQYF. Based on the CDR3 plus reference TRBV25-1 and TRBJ2-3, the full variable domain is EADIYQTPRYLVIGTGKKITLECSQTMGHDKMYWYQQDPGMELHLIHYSYGVNSTEKGDLSSESTVSRIRTEHFPLTLESARPSHTSQYLCASSLLAGITDTQYFGPGTRLTVL.

The gene calls are TRBV7-9 and TRBJ2-1, with TRBD1 matching 8 bases. The trim removed 4 bases at V and 7 bases at J, leaving 6 bases unmatched. Germline V gives CDR1 SEHNR, CDR2 FQNEAQ (reference sequence). This CDR3 is 14 amino acids long. The CDR3 reads CASSSNRGMNEQFF. The CDR3 nucleotides are TGTGCCAGCAGCTCAAACAGGGGGATGAATGAGCAGTTCTTC.

The chain recombines TRBV7-3 with TRBJ2-7; weak D call: TRBD2 (6 bases). The ends were cut back, 0 bases at V and 5 bases at J, with 11 bases in the middle. Germline CDR1 reads SGHTA; CDR2 reads FQGTGA. CDR3 length: 14 residues. CDR3 bases: TGTGCCAGCAGCTTAACCCGGGAGTACGACGAGCAGTACTTC. Translated, it gives CASSLTREYDEQYF. Complete variable domain (other parts from reference TRBV7-3 and TRBJ2-7): GAGVSQTPSNKVTEKGKYVELRCDPISGHTALYWYRQSLGQGPEFLIYFQGTGAADDSGLPNDRFFAVRPEGSVSTLKIQRTERGDSAVYLCASSLTREYDEQYFGPGTRLTVT.

The rearrangement links TRBV5-1 to TRBJ2-3, with 9 positions matching TRBD2. The CDR3 covers 16 residues. CDR1 and CDR2 from the germline V gene are SGHRS and YFSETQ. J gave up 0 bases and V 3 bases, and 5 bases lay outside the gene matches. CDR3 sequence reads: CASSSLAGPSTDTQYF. CDR3 DNA sequence: TGCGCCAGCAGCTCTCTAGCGGGACCCAGCACAGATACGCAGTATTTT. Full variable domain (outside the CDR3, taken from reference TRBV5-1 and TRBJ2-3): KAGVTQTPRYLIKTRGQQVTLSCSPISGHRSVSWYQQTPGQGLQFLFEYFSETQRNKGNFPGRFSGRQFSNSRSEMNVSTLELGDSALYLCASSSLAGPSTDTQYFGPGTRLTVL.

The chain is built from TRBV5-4 and TRBJ2-2, with unresolved D. Trimming stripped 1 base from V and 3 bases from J, with 4 bases between. Germline CDR1 SGHNT, CDR2 YYREEE (reference sequence). This CDR3 is 13 amino acids long. In DNA form, the CDR3 reads TGTGCCAGCAGCTTGAAGGACACCGGGGAGCTGTTTTTT. Translation gives CASSLKDTGELFF.

The chain is built from TRBV7-2 and TRBJ1-1, with TRBD1 identical over 11 bases. CDR3 length equals 17 residues. After removal of 7 bases from V and 4 bases from J, the junction contained 14 bases not matched to a gene. Germline CDR1 SGHTA, CDR2 FQGNSA. DNA for the CDR3: TGTGCCAGCAACCCAGGGACAGGGGGGACCAAGGGCACTGAAGCTTTCTTT. Protein sequence: CASNPGTGGTKGTEAFF.

Worth noting for this clone: In the same sample, other DNA sequences code for this CDR3. The V call is TRBV28, the J call TRBJ2-7, with TRBD1 matching over 8 bases. V shed 6 bases, J shed 2 bases, and the junction held 3 bases outside the gene matches. CDR3 length: 13 amino acids. Germline V gene sequence: CDR1 MDHEN, CDR2 SYDVKM. Written as DNA, the CDR3 is TGTGCCAGCAGACGGACAGGGCCCTACGAGCAGTACTTC. Translated: CASRRTGPYEQYF.

On this clone: This same CDR3 is encoded by further DNA sequences in the sample. The chain uses TRBV18 and TRBJ1-3; the D is unclear. The CDR3 loop spans 13 amino acids. Germline V gene sequence: CDR1 KGHSH, CDR2 LQKENI. The V end lost 2 bases, the J end lost 4 bases, and 6 bases lay between the germline ends. The CDR3 sequence is CASSPGNGNTIYF. In DNA, the CDR3 is TGTGCCAGCTCACCAGGGAACGGAAACACCATATATTTT.

As concerns this clone: Other DNA sequences in the sample encode the same CDR3. This sequence joins TRBV7-2 and TRBJ1-3; D is unclear. The ends were cut back, 1 base at V and 0 bases at J, with 4 bases in the middle. Germline V CDR1 and CDR2: SGHTA, FQGNSA. This CDR3 has 14 amino acids. This CDR3 is CASSLGLSGNTIYF. The CDR3, as DNA: TGTGCCAGCAGCTTAGGACTCTCTGGAAACACCATATATTTT.

This rearrangement joins TRBV7-2 to TRBJ2-6, with TRBD2 as a possible D gene (5 bases). The germline CDR1 and CDR2 sequences are SGHTA and FQGNSA. The CDR3 consists of 16 residues. Between the trimmed V and J ends, which lost 5 bases and 0 bases, there was a span of 11 bases. As DNA, the CDR3 is TGTGCCAGCAGCCTCAGGAGGACCTCTGGGGCCAACGTCCTGACTTTC. Amino acid sequence: CASSLRRTSGANVLTF.

For this clone: At the DNA level, this CDR3 is encoded by other sequences in the same sample as well. This chain uses TRBV6-6 with TRBJ1-3; D might be TRBD1 (6 bases). Trimming removed 0 bases from V and 4 bases from J, with 10 bases in between. Germline lookup yields CDR1 MNHNY and CDR2 SVGAGI (reference sequence). The CDR3 loop spans 15 amino acids. In nucleotides, the CDR3 is TGTGCCAGCAGTTACTCGACACAGGGCGGAAACACCATATATTTT. Translation: CASSYSTQGGNTIYF.

The chain has TRBV6-5 and TRBJ1-6; D is uncertain. Trimming cost V 0 bases and J 9 bases, with 12 bases left between them. The CDR3 contains 15 residues. The V gene's germline CDR1 is MNHEY and CDR2 SVGAGI. The CDR3 DNA reads TGTGCCAGCAGTTACTCGAGCACAAACGGTTCACCCCTCCACTTT. Protein sequence: CASSYSSTNGSPLHF.

This chain links TRBV5-1 with TRBJ1-1, with D possibly being TRBD1 (5 bases). The V end was cut by 1 base, the J end by 6 bases, with 13 bases between. CDR1 is SGHRS and CDR2 is YFSETQ in the germline V gene. The CDR3 has 14 amino acids. The CDR3 DNA sequence: TGCGCCAGCAGCTTGACCACAGGAAGGGCTGAAGCTTTCTTT. It encodes CASSLTTGRAEAFF.

The chain recombines TRBV15 with TRBJ1-3, with D tentatively TRBD1 (6 bases). Germline CDR1 reads LNHNV; CDR2 reads YYDKDF (reference sequence). The CDR3 sequence is 16 residues long. Trimming removed 0 bases from V and 4 bases from J, with 13 bases in between. The CDR3 spells CATSRDGGAAGNTIYF. The CDR3 DNA reads as TGTGCCACCAGCAGAGATGGGGGGGCCGCGGGAAACACCATATATTTT. Together with reference TRBV15 and TRBJ1-3, the CDR3 gives the full variable domain: DAMVIQNPRYQVTQFGKPVTLSCSQTLNHNVMYWYQQKSSQAPKLLFHYYDKDFNNEADTPDNFQSRRPNTSFCFLDIRSPGLGDTAMYLCATSRDGGAAGNTIYFGEGSWLTVV.

Here the CDR3 DNA reads TGTGCCAGCAGAACAGGGGGCGGGTCGTGGAACACTGAAGCTTTCTTT. Residues: CASRTGGGSWNTEAFF. The chain combines TRBV27 with TRBJ1-1; TRBD1 matches at 9 bases. The J segment lost 1 base and the V segment lost 6 bases, leaving 9 bases of the junction unmatched. Germline CDR1 reads MNHEY; CDR2 reads SMNVEV (reference sequence). The CDR3 is made up of 16 amino acids.

This clone was counted once. The chain carries TRBV7-8 and TRBJ2-7; 8 nucleotides match TRBD1. CDR1 SGHVS and CDR2 FQNEAQ come from the germline V gene. V was clipped by 1 base and J by 4 bases; unmatched bases: 6. The CDR3 runs 15 residues. This CDR3 reads CASSLGTGIGYEQYF. The CDR3 DNA follows: TGTGCCAGCAGCTTAGGGACAGGGATTGGGTACGAGCAGTACTTC. The whole variable domain, remainder taken from reference TRBV7-8 and TRBJ2-7, is GAGVSQSPRYKVAKRGQDVALRCDPISGHVSLFWYQQALGQGPEFLTYFQNEAQLDKSGLPSDRFFAERPEGSVSTLKIQRTQQEDSAVYLCASSLGTGIGYEQYFGPGTRLTVT.

CDR3 loop: CASSLVAGSSYNEQFF. In DNA form, the CDR3 reads TGTGCCAGCAGCTTAGTAGCGGGAAGCTCCTACAATGAGCAGTTCTTC. This chain uses TRBV7-8 with TRBJ2-1; TRBD2 matches 8 bases. The germline V gene encodes CDR1 SGHVS and CDR2 FQNEAQ. The trim removed 1 base at V and 0 bases at J, leaving 2 bases unmatched. The CDR3 contains 16 residues. The variable domain in full, completed from reference TRBV7-8 and TRBJ2-1, reads GAGVSQSPRYKVAKRGQDVALRCDPISGHVSLFWYQQALGQGPEFLTYFQNEAQLDKSGLPSDRFFAERPEGSVSTLKIQRTQQEDSAVYLCASSLVAGSSYNEQFFGPGTRLTVL.

The chain has TRBV7-3 and TRBJ2-3, with D tentatively TRBD2 (5 bases). This CDR3 contains 15 residues. CDR1 SGHTA and CDR2 FQGTGA come from the germline V gene. Trimming removed 6 bases at V and 3 bases at J, with 16 bases between. CDR3 residues: CASRLPGTGTDTQYF. The CDR3 DNA follows: TGTGCCAGCAGGTTGCCGGGAACGGGGACAGATACGCAGTATTTT.